This T cell receptor (beta chain) was obtained from a study of cytomegalovirus exposure and HLA in healthy donors. Use of 60 Vbeta and 13 Jbeta primers characterized the PCR. Libraries were prepared by immunoSEQ multiplex PCR; TCRdb keeps only in-frame clonotypes and omits some of them. The profile covers 150,000 to 180,000 clones, with around 81% appearing a single time and over 5% taken by the ten largest. CDR1 and CDR2 from the germline V gene are SGHTA and FQGNSA. V was cut by 5 bases and J by 13 bases, with 18 bases left in between. The CDR3 extends over 13 amino acids. The chain couples TRBV7-2 to TRBJ2-1, with D perhaps matching TRBD1 (5 bases). Source material: PBMCs. The clonotype comes from a woman aged 40 to 50 in good health and CMV-seropositive. CDR3 DNA: TGTGCCAGCAGCCCAAGGGGCCCCCCAAGCCAGTTCTTC. Residues: CASSPRGPPSQFF.